The 15 T cell receptor beta chains given below trace back to one sample, sequenced in a study of blood T cell repertoires in COVID-19. Clones were sequenced by immunoSEQ multiplex PCR, and TCRdb holds only the in-frame ones, with some missing. Among roughly 220,000 clones listed, almost 90% were seen once. The sample was PBMCs or T cells enriched from blood (not recorded which). These receptor sequences come from a man aged 30 to 39 who had been exposed to COVID-19.

This chain uses TRBV10-3 with TRBJ1-6; perhaps TRBD1 as D (6 bases). Germline CDR1 reads ENHRY; CDR2 reads SYGVKD. This CDR3 has 14 amino acids. Trimming pared 4 bases from V and 10 bases from J, leaving 14 bases between. The CDR3 reads CAISVRDTESPLHF. The CDR3 region has the DNA TGTGCCATCAGTGTCCGGGACACGGAATCACCCCTCCACTTT.

The V gene is TRBV24-1, the J gene TRBJ2-2; D unclear. This CDR3 is built from 16 residues. Germline loops: CDR1 KGHDR, CDR2 SFDVKD. Trimming left V 2 bases short and J 0 bases short, with 9 bases between. The CDR3 is CATSDSLSANTGELFF. DNA for the CDR3: TGTGCCACCAGTGATTCCTTAAGCGCGAACACCGGGGAGCTGTTTTTT.

In this sample, this clone turned up once. This chain connects TRBV28 to TRBJ2-4; 7 bases line up with TRBD1. The germline gives CDR1 MDHEN, CDR2 SYDVKM. The V and J ends lost 6 bases and 1 base, in that order; junction bases with no gene match: 6. The CDR3 extends over 15 amino acids. The CDR3 loop is CASSQGEQAKNIQYF. CDR3 sequence (DNA): TGTGCCAGCAGCCAGGGGGAACAGGCCAAAAACATTCAGTACTTC.

CDR3 loop: CASSEWTGTGGKNEQFF. CDR3 in DNA: TGCGCCAGCAGTGAGTGGACCGGGACAGGGGGCAAGAATGAGCAGTTCTTC. The gene calls are TRBV10-1 and TRBJ2-1; 12 nucleotides agree with TRBD1. The CDR3 loop spans 17 amino acids. Per germline, CDR1 WNHNN and CDR2 SYGVQD (reference sequence). The V and J ends lost 1 base and 7 bases, in that order; junction bases with no gene match: 8.

The chain joins TRBV4-1 to TRBJ1-2; D is undetermined. Trimming pared 0 bases from V and 7 bases from J, leaving 12 bases between. The CDR3 is made up of 14 amino acids. From germline, CDR1 is MGHRA and CDR2 YSYEKL. The DNA for the CDR3 is TGCGCCAGCAGCCAAGACCCTGGGCGTACTGGCTACACCTTC. The encoded protein is CASSQDPGRTGYTF.

This clone was found once. The gene calls are TRBV6-6 and TRBJ2-2; the match to TRBD2 covers 8 bases. J gave up 7 bases and V 2 bases, and 6 bases lay outside the gene matches. This CDR3 has 15 amino acids. CDR1 is MNHNY and CDR2 is SVGAGI in the germline V gene (reference sequence). The CDR3 loop reads CASSYGTSRGGELFF. For the CDR3, the DNA is TGTGCCAGCAGTTACGGGACTAGTCGGGGCGGGGAGCTGTTTTTT.

In its sample, this clone was seen once. V and J are TRBV5-1 and TRBJ2-5; TRBD2 agrees at 9 bases. J lost 5 bases, V lost 3 bases, and 8 bases had no gene match. This CDR3 is 15 amino acids long. Per the germline V gene, CDR1 is SGHRS and CDR2 is YFSETQ. The CDR3 DNA reads TGCGCCAGCAGCTCGGGACTAGCTGCCGGTGAGACCCAGTACTTC. Its translation is CASSSGLAAGETQYF.

The rearrangement links TRBV25-1 to TRBJ2-7, with a tentative D call TRBD1 (5 bases). The germline gives CDR1 MGHDK, CDR2 SYGVNS. Trimming took off 4 bases at V and 4 bases at J, with 23 bases between the two ends. The CDR3 is 17 residues long. The CDR3 sequence is CASSGSRLDGQGYEQYF. The CDR3 bases are TGTGCCAGCAGTGGGTCCCGTCTGGACGGGCAGGGTTACGAGCAGTACTTC.

The chain employs TRBV10-2 and TRBJ2-3; 7 positions agree with TRBD1. The CDR3 covers 15 residues. The germline V gene encodes CDR1 WSHSY and CDR2 SAAADI. The trim removed 6 bases at V and 8 bases at J, leaving 14 bases unmatched. The CDR3 bases are TGCGCCAGCAGCGGAAGACAGGGCTTCCCCCCTACGCAGTATTTT. Its protein product is CASSGRQGFPPTQYF.

This clone was counted many times. CDR3 in DNA: TGTGCCAGCTCACCGCTAGCGGGGAACACCGGGGAGCTGTTTTTT. It is translated as CASSPLAGNTGELFF. The rearrangement uses TRBV18 and TRBJ2-2; 8 bases align to TRBD2. CDR3 length: 15 amino acids. Unmatched junction bases numbered 1, after V lost 3 bases and J lost 1 base. Germline-derived CDR1 and CDR2 are KGHSH and LQKENI.

The chain employs TRBV7-2 and TRBJ1-2; D is uncertain. This CDR3 is built from 13 residues. V lost 6 bases, J lost 6 bases, and 14 bases lay in between. The germline CDR1 and CDR2 sequences are SGHTA and FQGNSA. The CDR3 spells CASSITHLDGYTF. In DNA form, the CDR3 reads TGTGCCAGCAGTATAACACATCTCGATGGCTACACCTTC.

The CDR3 DNA is TGTGCCAGCAGCTCATACGGGGGCTACACCTTC. Translating gives CASSSYGGYTF. The chain has TRBV5-6 and TRBJ1-2; no clear D gene. Trimming left V 3 bases short and J 8 bases short, with 8 bases between. CDR3 length: 11 amino acids. CDR1 is SGHDT, CDR2 YYEEEE, per germline.

The gene calls are TRBV15 and TRBJ2-1; the match to TRBD1 covers 9 bases. There are 17 residues in the CDR3. Germline V CDR1 and CDR2: LNHNV, YYDKDF (reference sequence). With 0 bases clipped from V and 6 bases from J, the junction kept 9 bases outside the gene matches. The CDR3 DNA reads as TGTGCCACCAGCAGAGATTTGGCGGGACAGGGCTCCAATGAGCAGTTCTTC. It encodes CATSRDLAGQGSNEQFF.

The chain links TRBV30 to TRBJ2-5; TRBD2 aligns across 8 bases. Germline V gene data show CDR1 as GTSNPN and CDR2 as SVGIG (reference sequence). J lost 5 bases, V lost 2 bases, and 10 bases had no gene match. The length of the CDR3 is 15 residues. DNA for the CDR3: TGTGCCTGGAGTCCGGGCGGGGGGCTGGAGGAGACCCAGTACTTC. The encoded protein is CAWSPGGGLEETQYF.

This clone was seen only once. The chain uses TRBV3-1 (or the pseudogene TRBV3-2) and TRBJ2-1, with TRBD2 matching over 8 bases. Germline CDR1 reads LGHDT; CDR2 reads YNNKEL (reference sequence). J gave up 7 bases and V 1 base, and 6 bases lay outside the gene matches. The CDR3 has 15 residues. The CDR3 reads CASSQVAGGWNEQFF. The CDR3 nucleotides read TGTGCCAGCAGCCAAGTGGCGGGGGGTTGGAATGAGCAGTTCTTC.